The present TCR beta chain was sequenced within a study of OX40 agonist ivuxolimab in advanced cancers. The V end was cut by 3 bases, the J end by 10 bases, with 4 bases between. This CDR3 has 10 amino acids. From germline, CDR1 is SEHNR and CDR2 FQNEAQ (reference sequence). Some clones are missing from TCRdb's copy, which holds only in-frame ones; the method was immunoSEQ multiplex PCR. The sample holds approximately 47,000 clones; about 87% are singletons and the top ten take 1.9%. The clonotype comes from an adult with an advanced solid tumor such as melanoma, head and neck, liver or kidney cancer. Sequencing was performed on CD4+ or CD8+ T cells sorted from blood, taken in a trial of the OX40 agonist ivuxolimab. The chain carries TRBV7-9 and TRBJ2-1; D ambiguous. CDR3 protein: CASSFDEQFF. In nucleotides, the CDR3 is TGTGCCAGCAGCTTCGACGAGCAGTTCTTC. Together with reference TRBV7-9 and TRBJ2-1, the CDR3 gives the full variable domain: DTGVSQNPRHKITKRGQNVTFRCDPISEHNRLYWYRQTLGQGPEFLTYFQNEAQLEKSRLLSDRFSAERPKGSFSTLEIQRTEQGDSAMYLCASSFDEQFFGPGTRLTVL.